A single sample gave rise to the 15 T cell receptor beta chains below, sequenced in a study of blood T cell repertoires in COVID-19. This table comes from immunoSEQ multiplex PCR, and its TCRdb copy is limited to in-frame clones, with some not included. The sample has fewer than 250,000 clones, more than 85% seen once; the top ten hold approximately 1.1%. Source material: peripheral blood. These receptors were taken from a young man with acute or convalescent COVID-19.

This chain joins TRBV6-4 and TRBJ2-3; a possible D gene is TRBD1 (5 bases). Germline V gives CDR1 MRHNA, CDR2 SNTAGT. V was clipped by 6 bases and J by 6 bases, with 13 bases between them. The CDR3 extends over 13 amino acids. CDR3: CASSGRDRDTQYF. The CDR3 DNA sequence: TGTGCCAGCAGCGGCAGGGATAGGGATACGCAGTATTTT.

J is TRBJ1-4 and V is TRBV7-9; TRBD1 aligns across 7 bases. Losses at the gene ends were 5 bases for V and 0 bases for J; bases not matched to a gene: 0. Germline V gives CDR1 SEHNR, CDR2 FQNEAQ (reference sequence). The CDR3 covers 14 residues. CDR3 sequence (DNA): TGTGCCAGCAGCCAGGGGGCAACTAATGAAAAACTGTTTTTT. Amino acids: CASSQGATNEKLFF.

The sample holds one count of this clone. CDR3 loop: CASRRTGRADGYTF. In nucleotides, the CDR3 is TGTGCCAGCAGGAGGACAGGAAGGGCTGATGGCTACACCTTC. The chain employs TRBV6-5 and TRBJ1-2, with TRBD1 matching over 7 bases. The CDR3 sequence is 14 residues long. CDR1 and CDR2 (germline): MNHEY, SVGAGI. Trimming removed 6 bases from V and 6 bases from J; junction bases left unmatched: 10.

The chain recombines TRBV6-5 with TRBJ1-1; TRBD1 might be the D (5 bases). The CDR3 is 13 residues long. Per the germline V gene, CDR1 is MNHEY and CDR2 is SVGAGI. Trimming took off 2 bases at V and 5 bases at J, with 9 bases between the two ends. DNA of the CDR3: TGTGCCAGCAGTTACGACAGACGGACTGAAGCTTTCTTT. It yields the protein CASSYDRRTEAFF.

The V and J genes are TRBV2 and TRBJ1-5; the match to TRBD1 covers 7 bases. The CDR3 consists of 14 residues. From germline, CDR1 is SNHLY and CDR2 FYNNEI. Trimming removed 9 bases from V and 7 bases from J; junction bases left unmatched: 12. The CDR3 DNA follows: TGTGCCAGGTCCGACAGGGCCCTTTTACAGCCCCAGCATTTT. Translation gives CARSDRALLQPQHF.

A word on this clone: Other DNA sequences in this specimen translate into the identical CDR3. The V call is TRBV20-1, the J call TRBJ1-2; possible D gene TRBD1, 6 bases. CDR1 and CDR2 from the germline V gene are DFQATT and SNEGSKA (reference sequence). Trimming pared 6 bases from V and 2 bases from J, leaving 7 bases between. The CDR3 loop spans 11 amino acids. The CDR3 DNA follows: TGCAGTGCCACAGGGAACTATGGCTACACCTTC. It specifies CSATGNYGYTF.

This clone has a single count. CDR3 region: CASSFGQGTYNEQFF. CDR3 nucleotide sequence: TGTGCCAGCAGTTTCGGGCAGGGGACCTACAATGAGCAGTTCTTC. The chain joins TRBV27 to TRBJ2-1; a weak D match, TRBD1 (6 bases). There are 15 residues in the CDR3. The germline V and J ends were trimmed by 3 bases and 2 bases, with 11 bases remaining between them. Germline values: CDR1 MNHEY, CDR2 SMNVEV (reference sequence).

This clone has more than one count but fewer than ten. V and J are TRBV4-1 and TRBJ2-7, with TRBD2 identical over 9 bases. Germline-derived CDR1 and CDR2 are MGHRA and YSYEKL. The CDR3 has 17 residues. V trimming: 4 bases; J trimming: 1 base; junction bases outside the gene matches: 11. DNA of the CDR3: TGCGCCAGCAGCCTCCGGACTAGCGAGGGAACTTCCTACGAGCAGTACTTC. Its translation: CASSLRTSEGTSYEQYF.

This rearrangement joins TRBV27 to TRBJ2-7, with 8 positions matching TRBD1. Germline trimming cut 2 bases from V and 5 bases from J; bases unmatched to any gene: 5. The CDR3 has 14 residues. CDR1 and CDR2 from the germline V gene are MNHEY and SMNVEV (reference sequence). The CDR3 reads CASSLRTGRNEQYF. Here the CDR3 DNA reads TGTGCCAGCAGTTTAAGGACAGGGCGAAACGAGCAGTACTTC.

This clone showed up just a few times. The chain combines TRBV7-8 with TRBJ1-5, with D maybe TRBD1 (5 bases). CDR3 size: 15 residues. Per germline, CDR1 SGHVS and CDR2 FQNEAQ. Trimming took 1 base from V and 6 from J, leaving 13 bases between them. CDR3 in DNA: TGTGCCAGCAGCTTAGGGAGATGGGGGGGTCAGCCCCAGCATTTT. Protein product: CASSLGRWGGQPQHF.

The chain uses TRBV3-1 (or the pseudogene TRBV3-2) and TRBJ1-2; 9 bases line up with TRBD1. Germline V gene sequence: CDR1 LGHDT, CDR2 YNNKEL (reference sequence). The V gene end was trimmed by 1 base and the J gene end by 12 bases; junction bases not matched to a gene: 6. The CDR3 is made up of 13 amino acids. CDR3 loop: CASSQVGGQGNTF. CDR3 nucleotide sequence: TGTGCCAGCAGCCAAGTAGGGGGACAGGGTAACACCTTC.

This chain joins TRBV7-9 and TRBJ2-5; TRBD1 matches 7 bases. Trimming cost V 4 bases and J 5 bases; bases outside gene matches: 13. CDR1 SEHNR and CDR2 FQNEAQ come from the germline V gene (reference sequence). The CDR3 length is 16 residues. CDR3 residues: CASSYMTGTLGETQYF. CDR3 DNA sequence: TGTGCCAGCAGCTACATGACAGGGACCCTGGGGGAGACCCAGTACTTC.

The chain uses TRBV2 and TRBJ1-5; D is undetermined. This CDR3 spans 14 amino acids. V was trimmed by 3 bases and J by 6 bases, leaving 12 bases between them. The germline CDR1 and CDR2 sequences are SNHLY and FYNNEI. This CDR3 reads CASSEGSHGQPQHF. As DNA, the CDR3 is TGTGCCAGCAGTGAGGGTAGCCATGGTCAGCCCCAGCATTTT.

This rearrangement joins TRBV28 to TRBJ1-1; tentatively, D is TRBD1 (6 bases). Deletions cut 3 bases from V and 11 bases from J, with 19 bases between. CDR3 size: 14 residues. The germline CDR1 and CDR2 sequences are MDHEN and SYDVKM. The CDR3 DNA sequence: TGTGCCAGCAGTTTCTGGGACCTCCTGAGGGGGGCTTTCTTT. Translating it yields CASSFWDLLRGAFF.

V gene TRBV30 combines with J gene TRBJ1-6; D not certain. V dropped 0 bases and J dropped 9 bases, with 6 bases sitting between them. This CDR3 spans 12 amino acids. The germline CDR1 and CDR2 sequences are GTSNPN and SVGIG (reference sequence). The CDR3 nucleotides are TGTGCCTGGAGTGTACACCCTTCACCCCTCCACTTT. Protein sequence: CAWSVHPSPLHF.